A single sample is the source of the 20 T cell receptor beta chains below, sequenced in a study of T cell clonality in common variable immunodeficiency. The data were produced by immunoSEQ multiplex PCR, yet TCRdb's version contains in-frame clones alone and is incomplete. The profile covers tens of thousands of clones, none occurring a single time. What was sequenced was peripheral blood mononuclear cells. The source of these receptors is a person aged 18 to 75 in good health.

This clone was found many times. With the read ending 3 residues before the CDR3 end, the germline J gene is used to fill in that end. The V and J genes are TRBV30 and TRBJ2-3, with a possible D match to TRBD1 (6 bases). This CDR3 comprises 14 residues. Looked up from germline, CDR1 is GTSNPN and CDR2 is SVGIG (reference sequence). Trimming took 3 bases from V and 5 from J, leaving 15 bases between them. CDR3 DNA (partial): TGTGCCTGGAGAGCAGACAGGCTTGGAGATACG. It codes for CAWRADRLGDT. In full, the CDR3 reads CAWRADRLGDTQYF.

This clone appeared many times. The DNA ends 3 residues before the CDR3 does, and the rest of the CDR3 is filled in from the germline J gene. The chain combines TRBV7-9 with TRBJ2-1; D is ambiguous. V lost 3 bases, J lost 0 bases, and 6 bases lay in between. CDR1 and CDR2 (germline): SEHNR, FQNEAQ (reference sequence). This CDR3 has 14 amino acids. CDR3 bases read: TGTGCCAGCAGCTTCACCAGCTCCTACAATGAG. This translates into CASSFTSSYNE. The entire CDR3 sequence reads CASSFTSSYNEQFF.

This clone was counted many times. The read terminates 3 residues before the CDR3 end, so the remaining end is supplied by the germline J gene. The chain has TRBV5-1 and TRBJ2-6; 11 bases line up with TRBD2. Trimming cost V 1 base and J 3 bases; bases outside gene matches: 6. The germline gives CDR1 SGHRS, CDR2 YFSETQ. The CDR3 sequence is 18 residues long. The CDR3 sequence is CASSLIGLAGDGANVLTF. CDR3 DNA (partial): TGCGCCAGCAGCTTGATCGGACTAGCGGGTGATGGGGCCAACGTC. The full variable domain, completed using reference TRBV5-1 and TRBJ2-6, is KAGVTQTPRYLIKTRGQQVTLSCSPISGHRSVSWYQQTPGQGLQFLFEYFSETQRNKGNFPGRFSGRQFSNSRSEMNVSTLELGDSALYLCASSLIGLAGDGANVLTFGAGSRLTVL.

This clone came up many times. The CDR3 is cut off 3 residues early in the read; its end comes from the germline J gene. This chain connects TRBV7-6 to TRBJ2-2, with TRBD1 identical over 8 bases. The CDR3 is 15 amino acids. CDR1 SGHVS and CDR2 FNYEAQ come from the germline V gene. V shed 2 bases and J 4 bases; nucleotides not matched to a gene: 3. The CDR3: CASSLSGGSTGELFF. The covered CDR3 bases are TGTGCCAGCAGCTTATCAGGGGGCAGCACCGGGGAG.

This clone was recorded at least ten times. Read data end 3 residues before the CDR3 end; the end is taken from the germline J gene. The J gene is TRBJ1-3, the V gene TRBV19; D not certain. The CDR3 is 12 amino acids. CDR1 and CDR2 (germline): LNHDA, SQIVND (reference sequence). Trimming took off 7 bases at V and 0 bases at J, with 4 bases between the two ends. The CDR3 here is CASTSSGNTIYF. CDR3 bases read: TGTGCCAGTACCTCCTCTGGAAACACC. The whole variable domain, remainder taken from reference TRBV19 and TRBJ1-3, is DGGITQSPKYLFRKEGQNVTLSCEQNLNHDAMYWYRQDPGQGLRLIYYSQIVNDFQKGDIAEGYSVSREKKESFPLTVTSAQKNPTAFYLCASTSSGNTIYFGEGSWLTVV.

This clone was recorded at least ten times. The sequenced part of the CDR3 DNA is TGTGCCAGCAGCCCCGGGGGGGTTACGTCTGAA. It is translated as CASSPGGVTSE. The CDR3 in its entirety is CASSPGGVTSEAFF. The rearrangement uses TRBV7-3 and TRBJ1-1; D is perhaps TRBD1 (5 bases). The sequence runs out 3 residues before the end of the CDR3; the remainder is reconstructed from the germline J gene. V dropped 5 bases and J dropped 6 bases, with 16 bases sitting between them. The CDR3 loop spans 14 amino acids. Germline V gives CDR1 SGHTA, CDR2 FQGTGA. Using reference TRBV7-3 and TRBJ1-1 for the parts outside the CDR3, the full variable domain is GAGVSQTPSNKVTEKGKYVELRCDPISGHTALYWYRQSLGQGPEFLIYFQGTGAADDSGLPNDRFFAVRPEGSVSTLKIQRTERGDSAVYLCASSPGGVTSEAFFGQGTRLTVV.

This clone was recorded many times. Read coverage stops 3 residues before the CDR3 terminus; the germline J gene supplies the remainder. The J gene is TRBJ1-4, the V gene TRBV10-3; unclear D gene. CDR3 size: 15 residues. Germline-derived CDR1 and CDR2 are ENHRY and SYGVKD. V shed 3 bases and J shed 0 bases, with 8 bases lying between them. The part of the CDR3 DNA that was read is TGTGCCATCAGTGACCAAACAGCAACTAATGAAAAA. Protein product: CAISDQTATNEK. The full CDR3 protein is CAISDQTATNEKLFF.

This clone occurred many times. The missing CDR3 end, 3 residues past where the read stops, is filled in from the germline J gene. V usage is TRBV12-3 or TRBV12-4 and J usage is TRBJ2-3; perhaps TRBD2 as D (5 bases). Trimming pared 2 bases from V and 2 bases from J, leaving 11 bases between. The CDR3 length is 15 residues. Incomplete CDR3 DNA: TGTGCCAGCAGTTTACGAGGGCCGACCACAGATACG. Translating it yields CASSLRGPTTDT. The entire CDR3 is CASSLRGPTTDTQYF.

This clone was seen at least ten times. The read ends 3 residues shy of where the CDR3 ends; the end is completed using the germline J gene. The gene calls are TRBV5-1 and TRBJ1-1; 8 bases map to TRBD1. V trimming: 6 bases; J trimming: 5 bases; junction bases outside the gene matches: 6. The length of the CDR3 is 13 residues. Germline CDR1 reads SGHRS; CDR2 reads YFSETQ. The CDR3 loop is CASIGTGPTEAFF. The CDR3 DNA, read in part, is TGCGCCAGCATCGGGACAGGTCCGACTGAA.

This clone was found many times. The missing CDR3 end, 3 residues past where the read stops, is filled in from the germline J gene. The chain couples TRBV15 to TRBJ2-1; 9 bases are shared with TRBD2. The CDR3 is made up of 17 amino acids. The V segment lost 3 bases and the J segment 6 bases; nucleotides outside the gene matches: 12. CDR1 LNHNV and CDR2 YYDKDF come from the germline V gene (reference sequence). CDR3 DNA (partial): TGTGCCACCAGCAGTTTTTCTATAGCGGGAGCGGGCAATGAG. Amino acids: CATSSFSIAGAGNE. The complete CDR3 reads CATSSFSIAGAGNEQFF.

This clone was counted at least ten times. The CDR3 end lies 3 residues beyond the end of the read and is filled in from the germline J gene. V usage is TRBV5-1 and J usage is TRBJ1-2; D is unresolved. Germline assignment: CDR1 SGHRS and CDR2 YFSETQ. With 4 bases removed from V and 4 bases from J, the gap between germline ends came to 14 bases. This CDR3 has 14 residues. CDR3 protein: CASSTGRTSYGYTF. The DNA read from the CDR3 is TGCGCCAGCAGCACCGGACGGACTTCCTATGGC.

This clone was seen repeatedly, ten times or more. The CDR3 end is not reached by the read, which stops 3 residues before it; the germline J gene fills it in. This rearrangement joins TRBV27 to TRBJ2-1; 13 positions agree with TRBD2. The CDR3 contains 15 residues. Germline V gene data show CDR1 as MNHEY and CDR2 as SMNVEV (reference sequence). V was clipped by 6 bases and J by 7 bases; unmatched bases: 6. The sequenced CDR3 bases are TGTGCCAGCAGGCTAACTAGCGGGGGGGCGAATGAG. Translating gives CASRLTSGGANE. The whole CDR3 sequence reads CASRLTSGGANEQFF.

This clone has at least ten counts. The read halts 3 residues ahead of the CDR3 end, with the missing end drawn from the germline J gene. The rearrangement joins TRBV5-1 to TRBJ2-7; 9 nucleotides match TRBD1. With V trimmed by 2 bases and J by 4 bases, 4 bases remained unmatched. Germline CDR1 and CDR2: SGHRS and YFSETQ. There are 14 residues in the CDR3. The CDR3 sequence is CASSFGTGNYEQYF. Partial CDR3 DNA: TGCGCCAGCAGCTTCGGGACAGGGAATTACGAG.

Note on this clone: Read sequence stops 3 residues before the CDR3 end, and the germline J gene provides the missing end. The rearrangement links TRBV18 to TRBJ2-1, with D unclear. Trimming removed 0 bases from V and 8 bases from J, with 8 bases in between. The CDR3 has 13 amino acids. The V gene's germline CDR1 is KGHSH and CDR2 LQKENI. The covered CDR3 bases are TGTGCCAGCTCACCACCTGGCGGAGATGAG. Translated, it gives CASSPPGGDE. The CDR3 as a whole reads CASSPPGGDEQFF.

This clone was observed at least ten times. The sequenced fragment ends 3 residues before the CDR3 boundary, so the rest is inferred from the germline J gene. This sample also contains other DNA sequences that code for the same CDR3. The chain employs TRBV5-1 and TRBJ1-1, with TRBD1 matching over 10 bases. The CDR3 runs 14 residues. Germline V gene sequence: CDR1 SGHRS, CDR2 YFSETQ. The V gene end was trimmed by 4 bases and the J gene end by 4 bases; junction bases not matched to a gene: 4. CDR3: CASSLDRGGTEAFF. CDR3 bases read: TGCGCCAGCAGCCTGGACAGGGGGGGCACTGAA.

This clone was found many times. The read falls 3 residues short of the CDR3 end, and the missing part is taken from the germline J gene. The chain joins TRBV5-1 to TRBJ2-5, with 14 bases lining up with TRBD2. V lost 3 bases and J lost 6; bases outside the gene matches: 7. Germline lookup yields CDR1 SGHRS and CDR2 YFSETQ. This CDR3 spans 16 amino acids. The DNA read from the CDR3 is TGCGCCAGCAGCTCCAGTGGGACTAGCGGGGGTCAGACC. It codes for CASSSSGTSGGQT. The CDR3 in its entirety is CASSSSGTSGGQTQYF.

In this sample, this clone turned up many times. The read is 3 residues too short to cover the CDR3 end, so that end is filled in from the germline J gene. This chain joins TRBV5-1 and TRBJ2-2, with a weak D call TRBD1 (6 bases). Trimming stripped 4 bases from V and 5 bases from J, with 12 bases between. Germline lookup yields CDR1 SGHRS and CDR2 YFSETQ. The CDR3 is 14 amino acids. The part of the CDR3 DNA that was read is TGCGCCAGCAGCAACTTACAGGGAACCGGGGAG. Protein: CASSNLQGTGE. The entire CDR3 protein is CASSNLQGTGELFF.

This clone was detected many times. The observed sequence ends 3 residues before the CDR3 terminus, with the missing tail filled in from the germline J gene. The chain combines TRBV20-1 with TRBJ2-5; TRBD2 agrees at 11 bases. CDR1 is DFQATT and CDR2 is SNEGSKA in the germline V gene (reference sequence). The junction had 7 bases not matched to a gene; V was cut back by 6 bases and J by 1 base. CDR3 size: 15 residues. CDR3 in amino acids: CSAPTSGGTQETQYF. The DNA read from the CDR3 is TGCAGTGCACCTACTAGCGGGGGAACCCAAGAGACC.

This clone was counted ten times or more. The CDR3 end falls 3 residues outside the read, so it is completed with the germline J gene. Different DNA sequences within this sample yield the same CDR3. This chain uses TRBV5-1 with TRBJ1-1; D not resolved. V lost 0 bases and J 1 base, leaving 4 bases between the germline ends. The CDR3 length is 13 residues. CDR1 and CDR2 (germline): SGHRS, YFSETQ. The CDR3 sequence: CASSLAGNTEAFF. The CDR3 DNA, read in part, is TGCGCCAGCAGCTTGGCCGGGAACACTGAA.

This clone qualifies as medium-sized. The read ends 3 residues before the CDR3 terminus; that terminus is restored from the germline J gene. The chain carries TRBV4-1 and TRBJ2-1, with TRBD2 matching 7 bases. The germline CDR1 and CDR2 sequences are MGHRA and YSYEKL. The length of the CDR3 is 15 residues. With 2 bases clipped from V and 4 bases from J, the junction kept 5 bases outside the gene matches. The part of the CDR3 DNA that was read is TGCGCCAGCAGCCAAAGGCTAGCGGAGTACAATGAG. This gives the protein CASSQRLAEYNE. The full CDR3 protein reads CASSQRLAEYNEQFF.